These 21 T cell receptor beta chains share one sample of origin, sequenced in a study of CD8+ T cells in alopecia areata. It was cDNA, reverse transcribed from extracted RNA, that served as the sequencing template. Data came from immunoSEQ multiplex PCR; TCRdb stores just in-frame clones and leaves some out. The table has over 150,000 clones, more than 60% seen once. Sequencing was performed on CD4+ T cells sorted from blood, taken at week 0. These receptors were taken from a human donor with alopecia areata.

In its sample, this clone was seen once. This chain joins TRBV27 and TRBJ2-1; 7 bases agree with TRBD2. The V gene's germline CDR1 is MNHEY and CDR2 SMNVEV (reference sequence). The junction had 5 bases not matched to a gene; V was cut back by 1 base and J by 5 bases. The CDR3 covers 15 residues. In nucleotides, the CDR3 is TGTGCCAGCAGTTTATTGGGGGGGGGACACAATGAGCAGTTCTTC. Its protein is CASSLLGGGHNEQFF.

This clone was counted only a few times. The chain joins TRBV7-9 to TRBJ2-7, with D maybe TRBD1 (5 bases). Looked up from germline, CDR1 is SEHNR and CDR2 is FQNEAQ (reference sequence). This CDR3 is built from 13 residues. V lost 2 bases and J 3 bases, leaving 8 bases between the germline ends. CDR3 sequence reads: CASSLTQDYEQYF. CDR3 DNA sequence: TGTGCCAGCAGCTTAACACAGGACTACGAGCAGTACTTC.

The CDR3 DNA sequence: TGTGCCAGCAGTTTATCTACAGGGGGGAATCAGCCCCAGCATTTT. Its protein is CASSLSTGGNQPQHF. The rearrangement joins TRBV28 to TRBJ1-5; 8 bases are shared with TRBD1. With V trimmed by 1 base and J by 4 bases, 3 bases remained unmatched. Germline V lookup: CDR1 MDHEN, CDR2 SYDVKM. The CDR3 loop spans 15 amino acids. The entire variable domain, with the rest obtained from reference TRBV28 and TRBJ1-5, is as follows: DVKVTQSSRYLVKRTGEKVFLECVQDMDHENMFWYRQDPGLGLRLIYFSYDVKMKEKGDIPEGYSVSREKKERFSLILESASTNQTSMYLCASSLSTGGNQPQHFGDGTRLSIL.

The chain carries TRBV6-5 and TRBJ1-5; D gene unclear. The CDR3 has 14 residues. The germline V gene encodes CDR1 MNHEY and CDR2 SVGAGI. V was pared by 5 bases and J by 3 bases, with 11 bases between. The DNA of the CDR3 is TGTGCCAGCAGTCGAGGATTCCCCAATCAGCCCCAGCATTTT. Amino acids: CASSRGFPNQPQHF.

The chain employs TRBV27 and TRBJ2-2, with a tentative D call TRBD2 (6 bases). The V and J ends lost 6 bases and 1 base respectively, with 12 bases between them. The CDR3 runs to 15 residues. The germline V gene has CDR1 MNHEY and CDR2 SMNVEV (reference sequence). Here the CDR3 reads CASRLGLRNTGELFF. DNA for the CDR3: TGTGCCAGCAGACTGGGACTCCGGAACACCGGGGAGCTGTTTTTT.

As DNA, the CDR3 is TGCAGCGTTGATCCCCCCCCAACGATACAGGGCAACTATGGCTACACCTTC. It codes for CSVDPPPTIQGNYGYTF. The chain employs TRBV29-1 and TRBJ1-2; D is perhaps TRBD1 (6 bases). This CDR3 has 17 residues. The ends were cut back, 3 bases at V and 2 bases at J, with 22 bases in the middle. Germline V CDR1 and CDR2: SQVTM, ANQGSEA.

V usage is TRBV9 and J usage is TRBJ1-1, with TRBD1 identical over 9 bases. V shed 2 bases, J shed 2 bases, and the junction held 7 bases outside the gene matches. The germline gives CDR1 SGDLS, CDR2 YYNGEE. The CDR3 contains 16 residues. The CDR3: CASSVAPTGGNTEAFF. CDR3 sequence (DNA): TGTGCCAGCAGCGTGGCACCAACAGGGGGCAACACTGAAGCTTTCTTT.

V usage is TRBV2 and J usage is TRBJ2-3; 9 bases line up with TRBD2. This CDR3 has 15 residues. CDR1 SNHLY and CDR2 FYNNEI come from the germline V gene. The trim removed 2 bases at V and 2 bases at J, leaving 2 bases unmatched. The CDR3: CASSELAGVTDTQYF. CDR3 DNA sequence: TGTGCCAGCAGTGAATTAGCGGGGGTCACAGATACGCAGTATTTT.

Here the CDR3 reads CASSSPGLAGGPDTQYF. The CDR3 coding sequence is TGTGCCAGCAGCTCTCCGGGACTAGCGGGGGGGCCGGATACGCAGTATTTT. The chain couples TRBV7-2 to TRBJ2-3; 16 bases map to TRBD2. The CDR3 has 17 amino acids. Germline CDR1 SGHTA, CDR2 FQGNSA. Trimming cost V 4 bases and J 6 bases; bases outside gene matches: 7.

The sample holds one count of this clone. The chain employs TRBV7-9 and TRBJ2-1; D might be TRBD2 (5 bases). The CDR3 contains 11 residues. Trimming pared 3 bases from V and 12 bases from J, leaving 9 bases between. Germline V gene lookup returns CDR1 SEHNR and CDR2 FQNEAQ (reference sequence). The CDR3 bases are TGTGCCAGCAGCTTGGAGGTCGGGCAGTTCTTC. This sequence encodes CASSLEVGQFF.

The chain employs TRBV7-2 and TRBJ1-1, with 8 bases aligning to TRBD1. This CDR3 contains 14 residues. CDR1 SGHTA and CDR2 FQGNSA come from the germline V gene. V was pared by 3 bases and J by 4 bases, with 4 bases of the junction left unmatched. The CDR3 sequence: CASSFGGTGTEAFF. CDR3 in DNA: TGTGCCAGCAGCTTTGGAGGGACAGGCACTGAAGCTTTCTTT.

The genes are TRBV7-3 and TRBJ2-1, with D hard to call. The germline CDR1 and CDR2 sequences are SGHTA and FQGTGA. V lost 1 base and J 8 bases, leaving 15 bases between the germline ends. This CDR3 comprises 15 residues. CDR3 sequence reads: CASSLNGPVGDEQFF. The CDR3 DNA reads TGTGCCAGCAGCTTAAATGGGCCAGTAGGCGATGAGCAGTTCTTC.

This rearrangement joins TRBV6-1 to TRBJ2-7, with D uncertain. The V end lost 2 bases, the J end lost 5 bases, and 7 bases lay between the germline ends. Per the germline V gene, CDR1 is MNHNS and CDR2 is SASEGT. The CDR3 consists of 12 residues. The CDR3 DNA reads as TGTGCCAGCAGTGAACGGCAGCACGAGCAGTACTTC. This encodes CASSERQHEQYF.

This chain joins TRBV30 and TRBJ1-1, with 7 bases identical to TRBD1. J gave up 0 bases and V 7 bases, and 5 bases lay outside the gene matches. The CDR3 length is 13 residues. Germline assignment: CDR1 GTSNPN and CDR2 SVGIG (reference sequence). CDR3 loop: CASQTGLNTEAFF. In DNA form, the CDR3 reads TGTGCCTCACAGACAGGGTTGAACACTGAAGCTTTCTTT.

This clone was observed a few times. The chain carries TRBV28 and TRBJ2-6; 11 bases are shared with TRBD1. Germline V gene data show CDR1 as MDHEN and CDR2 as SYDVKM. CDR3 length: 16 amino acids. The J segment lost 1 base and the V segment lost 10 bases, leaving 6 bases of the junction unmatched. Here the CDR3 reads CATGQGADSGANVLTF. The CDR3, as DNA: TGTGCCACTGGACAGGGGGCGGATTCTGGGGCCAACGTCCTGACTTTC.

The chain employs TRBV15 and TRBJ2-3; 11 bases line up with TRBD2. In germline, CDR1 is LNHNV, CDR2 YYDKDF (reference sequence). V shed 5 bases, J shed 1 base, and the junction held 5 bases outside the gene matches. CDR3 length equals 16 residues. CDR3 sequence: CATSVQLAGGTDTQYF. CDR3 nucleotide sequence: TGTGCCACCAGCGTACAACTAGCGGGGGGCACAGATACGCAGTATTTT.

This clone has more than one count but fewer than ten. For the CDR3, the DNA is TGTGCCAGCAACCGACAGGGGGACTATAATTCACCCCTCCACTTT. It is translated as CASNRQGDYNSPLHF. V gene TRBV5-6 combines with J gene TRBJ1-6, with 9 bases lining up with TRBD1. CDR3 length equals 15 residues. V lost 6 bases to trimming and J lost 3 bases; unmatched junction nucleotides: 4. CDR1 SGHDT and CDR2 YYEEEE come from the germline V gene. The full variable domain, its missing parts supplied by reference TRBV5-6 and TRBJ1-6, is DAGVTQSPTHLIKTRGQQVTLRCSPKSGHDTVSWYQQALGQGPQFIFQYYEEEERQRGNFPDRFSGHQFPNYSSELNVNALLLGDSALYLCASNRQGDYNSPLHFGNGTRLTVT.

CDR3 DNA: TGTGCCAGCAGCTTAAGTAGTGATGGAGAGACCCAGTACTTC. The encoded protein is CASSLSSDGETQYF. The J gene is TRBJ2-5, the V gene TRBV7-2; D call uncertain. The CDR3 has 14 residues. V was trimmed by 2 bases and J by 4 bases, leaving 11 bases between them. The germline gives CDR1 SGHTA, CDR2 FQGNSA.

This chain's CDR3 is CAWSVITGGYGYTF. The CDR3 DNA reads TGTGCCTGGAGTGTAATTACAGGGGGCTATGGCTACACCTTC. This chain links TRBV30 with TRBJ1-2, with 8 positions matching TRBD1. The CDR3 consists of 14 residues. The ends lost 0 bases at V and 4 bases at J; junction bases unmatched: 4. The germline V gene encodes CDR1 GTSNPN and CDR2 SVGIG (reference sequence).

Here the CDR3 reads CAWSVHRGGYQPQHF. The CDR3 bases are TGTGCCTGGAGTGTTCACAGGGGGGGGTATCAGCCCCAGCATTTT. The chain is built from TRBV30 and TRBJ1-5; 8 bases align to TRBD1. The CDR3 has 15 residues. Germline V gene data show CDR1 as GTSNPN and CDR2 as SVGIG (reference sequence). J gave up 5 bases and V 0 bases, and 6 bases lay outside the gene matches.

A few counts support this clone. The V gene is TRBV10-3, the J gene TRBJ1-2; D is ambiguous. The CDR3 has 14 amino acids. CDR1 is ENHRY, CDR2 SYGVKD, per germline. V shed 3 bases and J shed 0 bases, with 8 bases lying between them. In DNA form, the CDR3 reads TGTGCCATCAGTGATCGGAGTCCTAACTATGGCTACACCTTC. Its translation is CAISDRSPNYGYTF.